The clone carrying this TCR beta chain came up a few times. Its specificity is unknown. Trimming shortened V by 7 bases and J by 4 bases, and 10 bases separated the two germline ends. Germline loops: CDR1 SQVTM, CDR2 ANQGSEA. The CDR3 covers 12 residues. The data are from a study of identical twins. Study-level points and caveats: The study reached conclusions through statistical analysis that was cross-sectional, not following the same donors. Models underestimated TCR alpha sharing (out-of-frame) in monozygotic twins.

With template switching, a universal primer site was added, and the cDNA carried unique molecular identifiers. TCRdb recomputed calls from the 5' RACE reads with MiXCR, one row per CDR3 protein. Counted here are around 370,000 distinct CDR3 sequences, roughly 9% occurring once; the ten biggest clones make up around 8.6%. The chain is built from TRBV29-1 and TRBJ2-2; perhaps TRBD1 as D (6 bases). Sequenced: naive T cells sorted from blood. This receptor was obtained from a woman aged 45-59 years in good health. The DNA for the CDR3 is TGCAGCGCCACCAGGGGCACCGGGGAGCTGTTTTTT. Protein sequence: CSATRGTGELFF.